These 27 T cell receptor beta chains share one sample of origin, sequenced in a study of blood T cell repertoires in COVID-19. Only in-frame clones appear in the TCRdb table, and some are missing; sequencing was by immunoSEQ multiplex PCR. The sample records 90,000 to 120,000 clones, around 92% being singletons. The sample taken for sequencing was peripheral blood. The receptors here all came from a man aged 35 to 55 with active or convalescent COVID-19.

This clone was detected once. This chain joins TRBV7-2 and TRBJ2-3, with TRBD2 as a possible D gene (5 bases). Germline loops: CDR1 SGHTA, CDR2 FQGNSA. The CDR3 has 15 residues. V shed 1 base and J shed 10 bases, with 18 bases lying between them. Written as DNA, the CDR3 is TGTGCCAGCAGCTTAGGTGCTAGCCCAGGTGTCGCGCAGTATTTT. The encoded protein is CASSLGASPGVAQYF.

J is TRBJ2-3 and V is TRBV30; maybe TRBD1 (6 bases). Deletions cut 8 bases from V and 2 bases from J, with 17 bases between. Germline CDR1 reads GTSNPN; CDR2 reads SVGIG (reference sequence). The CDR3 sequence is 14 residues long. CDR3 DNA: TGTGCCCTTGCCCCTCAGGGGTACACAGATACGCAGTATTTT. The encoded protein is CALAPQGYTDTQYF. Using reference TRBV30 and TRBJ2-3 for the parts outside the CDR3, the full variable domain is SQTIHQWPATLVQPVGSPLSLECTVEGTSNPNLYWYRQAAGRGLQLLFYSVGIGQISSEVPQNLSASRPQDRQFILSSKKLLLSDSGFYLCALAPQGYTDTQYFGPGTRLTVL.

This chain uses TRBV9 with TRBJ2-7; a possible D gene is TRBD2 (5 bases). The ends were cut back, 3 bases at V and 2 bases at J, with 15 bases in the middle. The length of the CDR3 is 15 residues. Germline V gene lookup returns CDR1 SGDLS and CDR2 YYNGEE. The CDR3 sequence: CASSAGSGQAYEQYF. The CDR3 DNA is TGTGCCAGCAGCGCCGGCAGCGGCCAGGCCTACGAGCAGTACTTC.

The chain is built from TRBV4-2 and TRBJ1-1; unclear D gene. This CDR3 has 14 residues. The germline gives CDR1 LGHNA, CDR2 YNFKEQ. V was trimmed by 0 bases and J by 8 bases, leaving 13 bases between them. Written as DNA, the CDR3 is TGTGCCAGCAGCCAAGATCGGGTAGGGAGAGAAGCTTTCTTT. Translating it yields CASSQDRVGREAFF.

This chain joins TRBV7-3 and TRBJ2-2, with 9 positions matching TRBD2. CDR1 and CDR2 from the germline V gene are SGHTA and FQGTGA. Trimming took 5 bases from V and 6 from J; bases not matched to a gene: 7. The CDR3 has 15 amino acids. The CDR3 nucleotides are TGTGCCAGCAGCCGTAGCGGGAGTGCCCCCGGGGAGCTGTTTTTT. Its translation: CASSRSGSAPGELFF.

This clone was seen a handful of times. The V gene is TRBV19, the J gene TRBJ1-4; TRBD1 matches at 12 bases. CDR1 and CDR2 (germline): LNHDA, SQIVND (reference sequence). This CDR3 is built from 17 residues. Trimming at V came to 5 bases and at J to 2 bases, leaving 6 bases not matched to a gene. The CDR3 DNA follows: TGTGCCAGTAGTCCCCGGGACAGGGGGCGGACTAATGAAAAACTGTTTTTT. Translation gives CASSPRDRGRTNEKLFF. The full variable domain, completed using reference TRBV19 and TRBJ1-4, is DGGITQSPKYLFRKEGQNVTLSCEQNLNHDAMYWYRQDPGQGLRLIYYSQIVNDFQKGDIAEGYSVSREKKESFPLTVTSAQKNPTAFYLCASSPRDRGRTNEKLFFGSGTQLSVL.

This clone was detected once. The chain employs TRBV6-2 or TRBV6-3 and TRBJ1-1; no firm D call. Trimming removed 4 bases at V and 7 bases at J, with 16 bases between. Germline lookup yields CDR1 MNHEY and CDR2 SVGEGT. This CDR3 has 14 amino acids. CDR3 nucleotide sequence: TGTGCCAGCAGTTTTAATGGGCACTCGAATGAAGCTTTCTTT. Translation: CASSFNGHSNEAFF.

CDR3 amino acids: CAWSGRGTQYF. In DNA, the CDR3 is TGTGCCTGGAGTGGCCGCGGGACCCAGTACTTC. The chain links TRBV30 to TRBJ2-5; D call uncertain. The CDR3 loop spans 11 amino acids. Looked up from germline, CDR1 is GTSNPN and CDR2 is SVGIG (reference sequence). Trimming stripped 1 base from V and 7 bases from J, with 7 bases between.

The gene calls are TRBV11-1 and TRBJ2-5; 7 bases are shared with TRBD2. Germline CDR1 and CDR2: SGHAT and FQDESV (reference sequence). This CDR3 comprises 14 residues. J gave up 1 base and V 5 bases, and 4 bases lay outside the gene matches. CDR3 bases: TGTGCCAGCAGCGTACTAGCGCTCCAAGAGACCCAGTACTTC. It specifies CASSVLALQETQYF. The complete variable domain, with remaining parts taken from reference TRBV11-1 and TRBJ2-5, reads EAEVAQSPRYKITEKSQAVAFWCDPISGHATLYWYRQILGQGPELLVQFQDESVVDDSQLPKDRFSAERLKGVDSTLKIQPAELGDSAMYLCASSVLALQETQYFGPGTRLLVL.

This rearrangement joins TRBV7-3 to TRBJ1-3; D remains unclear. The CDR3 is 16 residues long. Looked up from germline, CDR1 is SGHTA and CDR2 is FQGTGA. V lost 2 bases, J lost 1 base, and 12 bases lay in between. In DNA form, the CDR3 reads TGTGCCAGCAGCTTAGGCATCACGGGGTCTGGAAACACCATATATTTT. It encodes CASSLGITGSGNTIYF.

V is TRBV6-5 and J is TRBJ2-3; a weak D match, TRBD2 (5 bases). The V gene's germline CDR1 is MNHEY and CDR2 SVGAGI. CDR3 length equals 14 residues. The V gene lost 7 bases and the J gene lost 2 bases, with 13 bases spanning the gap. The CDR3 loop reads CASKADPHTDTQYF. The CDR3 coding sequence is TGTGCCAGCAAAGCGGACCCCCACACAGATACGCAGTATTTT.

The chain is built from TRBV19 and TRBJ2-2; 9 bases are shared with TRBD1. J lost 13 bases, V lost 1 base, and 10 bases had no gene match. Germline CDR1 is LNHDA and CDR2 is SQIVND (reference sequence). There are 15 residues in the CDR3. The CDR3 DNA reads as TGTGCCAGTAGTATAGGGACAGGGGCCCCTGCTGGGCTGTTTTTT. This encodes CASSIGTGAPAGLFF.

The V gene is TRBV20-1, the J gene TRBJ1-1; D perhaps matches TRBD1 (5 bases). The CDR3 consists of 11 residues. With 5 bases removed from V and 7 bases from J, the gap between germline ends came to 11 bases. Germline-derived CDR1 and CDR2 are DFQATT and SNEGSKA (reference sequence). Here the CDR3 DNA reads TGCAGTGCTCGAAAAACAGGTGAAGCTTTCTTT. It codes for CSARKTGEAFF.

This clone was seen only once. The chain employs TRBV28 and TRBJ1-1; D ambiguous. Trimming took 0 bases from V and 3 from J, leaving 11 bases between them. This CDR3 spans 15 amino acids. Germline V CDR1 and CDR2: MDHEN, SYDVKM. The CDR3 DNA follows: TGTGCCAGCAGTTTATGGGGCAGCCCCTACACTGAAGCTTTCTTT. This gives the protein CASSLWGSPYTEAFF. Looking up the rest from reference TRBV28 and TRBJ1-1 gives the full variable domain: DVKVTQSSRYLVKRTGEKVFLECVQDMDHENMFWYRQDPGLGLRLIYFSYDVKMKEKGDIPEGYSVSREKKERFSLILESASTNQTSMYLCASSLWGSPYTEAFFGQGTRLTVV.

The chain combines TRBV4-2 with TRBJ1-1, with unresolved D. CDR3 length equals 12 residues. Trimming left V 3 bases short and J 0 bases short, with 2 bases between. Germline CDR1 reads LGHNA; CDR2 reads YNFKEQ. Here the CDR3 DNA reads TGTGCCAGCAGCCACTTGAACACTGAAGCTTTCTTT. This gives the protein CASSHLNTEAFF.

V is TRBV5-1 and J is TRBJ1-2; D might be TRBD1 (5 bases). The V end was cut by 0 bases, the J end by 2 bases, with 5 bases between. The germline V gene encodes CDR1 SGHRS and CDR2 YFSETQ. The CDR3 covers 13 residues. CDR3 sequence (DNA): TGCGCCAGCAGCTTGGGACAGAACTATGGCTACACCTTC. Translating it yields CASSLGQNYGYTF.

This clone was seen a single time. This sequence joins TRBV30 and TRBJ1-5; unclear D gene. In germline, CDR1 is GTSNPN, CDR2 SVGIG (reference sequence). Trimming left V 2 bases short and J 4 bases short, with 6 bases between. This CDR3 region has 12 residues. The CDR3 protein is CAWSMTNQPQHF. Written as DNA, the CDR3 is TGTGCCTGGAGTATGACTAATCAGCCCCAGCATTTT.

In its sample, this clone was seen many times. The chain joins TRBV5-4 to TRBJ2-1; 9 bases are a match to TRBD1. This CDR3 has 15 amino acids. Germline V gives CDR1 SGHNT, CDR2 YYREEE (reference sequence). Trimming removed 3 bases from V and 5 bases from J; junction bases left unmatched: 6. The CDR3 is CASSWGTGKNNEQFF. The CDR3 coding sequence is TGTGCCAGCAGCTGGGGGACAGGGAAAAACAATGAGCAGTTCTTC.

The V gene is TRBV30, the J gene TRBJ2-1; 8 positions match TRBD2. Germline V gene lookup returns CDR1 GTSNPN and CDR2 SVGIG (reference sequence). The V segment lost 2 bases and the J segment 7 bases; nucleotides outside the gene matches: 16. The CDR3 sequence is 17 residues long. The CDR3: CAWSWALGLGDGNEQFF. DNA for the CDR3: TGTGCCTGGAGTTGGGCTTTGGGACTAGGAGATGGGAATGAGCAGTTCTTC.

The chain carries TRBV5-1 and TRBJ2-5; 7 nucleotides match TRBD2. The CDR3 sequence is 14 residues long. Germline CDR1 SGHRS, CDR2 YFSETQ. With 6 bases clipped from V and 1 base from J, the junction kept 6 bases outside the gene matches. The CDR3 bases are TGCGCCAGCAACCTCGGGGGGACCCAAGAGACCCAGTACTTC. Translating it yields CASNLGGTQETQYF.

This rearrangement joins TRBV12-3 or TRBV12-4 to TRBJ2-7; D gene ambiguous. V gave up 4 bases and J gave up 4 bases, with 5 bases separating them. This CDR3 is built from 11 residues. CDR3 DNA sequence: TGTGCCAGCAGTTGGCAATACGAGCAGTACTTC. The encoded protein is CASSWQYEQYF.

CDR3 region: CASSFQGINSPLHF. The CDR3 DNA follows: TGTGCCAGCAGTTTTCAGGGGATTAATTCACCCCTCCACTTT. The chain joins TRBV6-5 to TRBJ1-6, with D possibly matching TRBD1 (6 bases). The V and J ends lost 4 bases and 6 bases respectively, with 10 bases between them. This CDR3 contains 14 residues. Germline-derived CDR1 and CDR2 are MNHEY and SVGAGI.

The gene calls are TRBV4-1 and TRBJ2-2; 10 bases line up with TRBD1. V shed 0 bases, J shed 7 bases, and the junction held 2 bases outside the gene matches. Germline V gene sequence: CDR1 MGHRA, CDR2 YSYEKL. The CDR3 has 15 residues. CDR3 residues: CASSQEGTGVGELFF. In DNA, the CDR3 is TGCGCCAGCAGCCAAGAGGGGACAGGGGTCGGGGAGCTGTTTTTT.

CDR3 loop: CASSQLSGESPLHF. The CDR3 nucleotides are TGTGCCAGCAGCCAACTCTCAGGGGAATCACCCCTCCACTTT. J is TRBJ1-6 and V is TRBV3-1 (or the pseudogene TRBV3-2); D perhaps matches TRBD1 (6 bases). The CDR3 length is 14 residues. Germline CDR1 reads LGHDT; CDR2 reads YNNKEL (reference sequence). V was clipped by 2 bases and J by 10 bases, with 12 bases between them.

The V gene is TRBV7-2, the J gene TRBJ1-4, with 7 bases aligning to TRBD1. V was pared by 5 bases and J by 4 bases, with 10 bases of the junction left unmatched. CDR1 SGHTA and CDR2 FQGNSA come from the germline V gene. This CDR3 spans 16 amino acids. The CDR3 coding sequence is TGTGCCAGCAGCCGGAAGACAGGGTCACTTAATGAAAAACTGTTTTTT. This translates into CASSRKTGSLNEKLFF.

The chain couples TRBV3-1 (or the pseudogene TRBV3-2) to TRBJ2-1; TRBD2 agrees at 8 bases. The V gene end was trimmed by 2 bases and the J gene end by 8 bases; junction bases not matched to a gene: 14. Germline V gene data show CDR1 as LGHDT and CDR2 as YNNKEL (reference sequence). The length of the CDR3 is 17 residues. CDR3 amino acids: CASSQYLEREKGDEQFF. CDR3 coding DNA: TGTGCCAGCAGCCAATATCTGGAGCGGGAGAAGGGGGATGAGCAGTTCTTC.

The rearrangement joins TRBV9 to TRBJ2-5; D unclear. In germline, CDR1 is SGDLS, CDR2 YYNGEE. The CDR3 sequence is 14 residues long. V dropped 0 bases and J dropped 0 bases, with 6 bases sitting between them. The CDR3 DNA reads as TGTGCCAGCAGCGTAGGCACAAACCAAGAGACCCAGTACTTC. Its protein is CASSVGTNQETQYF.